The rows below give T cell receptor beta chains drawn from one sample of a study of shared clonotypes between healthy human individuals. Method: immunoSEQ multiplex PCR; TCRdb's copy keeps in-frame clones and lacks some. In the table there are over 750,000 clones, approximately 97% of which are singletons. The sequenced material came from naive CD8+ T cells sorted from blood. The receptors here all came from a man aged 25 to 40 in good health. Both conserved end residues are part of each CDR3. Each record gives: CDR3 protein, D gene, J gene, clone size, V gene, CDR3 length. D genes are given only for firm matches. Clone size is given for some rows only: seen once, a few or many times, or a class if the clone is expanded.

CDR3: CASSQEGLPGAYEQYF
D: -
J: TRBJ2-7
size: -
V: TRBV14
length: 16

CDR3: CASSLGRGSSYEQYF
D: TRBD2
J: TRBJ2-7
size: -
V: TRBV27
length: 15

CDR3: CASSAGTTEQFF
D: -
J: TRBJ2-1
size: -
V: TRBV25-1
length: 12

CDR3: CASSQVNRGANEQYF
D: TRBD1
J: TRBJ2-7
size: -
V: TRBV4-1
length: 15

CDR3: CASSYTDRGRKGEQFF
D: TRBD1
J: TRBJ2-1
size: -
V: TRBV9
length: 16

CDR3: CASSPGRPVSGNTIYF
D: -
J: TRBJ1-3
size: -
V: TRBV18
length: 16

CDR3: CASSLSHGNQPQHF
D: -
J: TRBJ1-5
size: -
V: TRBV27
length: 14

CDR3: CASSLLPSTDTQYF
D: -
J: TRBJ2-3
size: -
V: TRBV27
length: 14

CDR3: CASSASHYGYTF
D: -
J: TRBJ1-2
size: once
V: TRBV6-4
length: 12

CDR3: CAISGTSGSYEQYF
D: TRBD2
J: TRBJ2-7
size: once
V: TRBV10-3
length: 14

CDR3: CASSGSFYEQYF
D: -
J: TRBJ2-7
size: -
V: TRBV19
length: 12

CDR3: CAWSEGHGELFF
D: -
J: TRBJ2-2
size: -
V: TRBV30
length: 12

CDR3: CASVRLATTPDGYTF
D: -
J: TRBJ1-2
size: -
V: TRBV6-1
length: 15

CDR3: CASGEGNFYEQYF
D: -
J: TRBJ2-7
size: -
V: TRBV27
length: 13

CDR3: CASSLNQGGTGELFF
D: -
J: TRBJ2-2
size: -
V: TRBV7-9
length: 15

CDR3: CASSATPGLTYEQYF
D: TRBD2
J: TRBJ2-7
size: once
V: TRBV9
length: 15

CDR3: CASSFAAGGTGELFF
D: TRBD2
J: TRBJ2-2
size: -
V: TRBV5-1
length: 15

CDR3: CASSLGNAGNEKLFF
D: -
J: TRBJ1-4
size: -
V: TRBV7-8
length: 15

CDR3: CALRAPATNEQFF
D: -
J: TRBJ2-1
size: few
V: TRBV7-9
length: 13

CDR3: CASSPPDRGDYGYTF
D: TRBD1
J: TRBJ1-2
size: -
V: TRBV5-4
length: 15

CDR3: CASSPDGLPYEQYF
D: -
J: TRBJ2-7
size: -
V: TRBV27
length: 14

CDR3: CASSQGLQGYGYTF
D: -
J: TRBJ1-2
size: -
V: TRBV4-3
length: 14

CDR3: CASSFPGQGGEQYF
D: TRBD1
J: TRBJ2-7
size: -
V: TRBV11-2
length: 14

CDR3: CSVEDPHSGSNEKLFF
D: -
J: TRBJ1-4
size: -
V: TRBV29-1
length: 16

CDR3: CSVILIQVIHNEQFF
D: -
J: TRBJ2-1
size: -
V: TRBV29-1
length: 15

CDR3: CATSRRTENSYNEQFF
D: -
J: TRBJ2-1
size: -
V: TRBV15
length: 16

CDR3: CASSIGGIHTEAFF
D: -
J: TRBJ1-1
size: -
V: TRBV19
length: 14

CDR3: CASSEAGGGEQFF
D: -
J: TRBJ2-1
size: -
V: TRBV2
length: 13